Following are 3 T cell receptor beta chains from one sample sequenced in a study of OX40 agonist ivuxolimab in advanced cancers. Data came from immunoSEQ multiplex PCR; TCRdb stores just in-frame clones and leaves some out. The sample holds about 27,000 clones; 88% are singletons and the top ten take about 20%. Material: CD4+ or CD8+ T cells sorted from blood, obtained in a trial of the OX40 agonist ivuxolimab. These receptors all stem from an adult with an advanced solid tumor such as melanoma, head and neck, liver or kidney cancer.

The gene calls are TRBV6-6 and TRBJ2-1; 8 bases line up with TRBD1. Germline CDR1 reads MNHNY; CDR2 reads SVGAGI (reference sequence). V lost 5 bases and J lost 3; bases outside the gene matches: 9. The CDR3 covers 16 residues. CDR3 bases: TGTGCCAGCAGTGGGATCGGACAGGGCGGCTACAATGAGCAGTTCTTC. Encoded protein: CASSGIGQGGYNEQFF.

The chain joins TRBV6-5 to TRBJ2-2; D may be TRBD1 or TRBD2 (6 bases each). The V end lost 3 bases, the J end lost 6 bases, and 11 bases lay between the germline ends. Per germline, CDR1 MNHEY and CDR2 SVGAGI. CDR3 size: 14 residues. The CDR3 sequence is CASSYLGGSGELFF. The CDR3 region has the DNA TGTGCCAGCAGTTATCTAGGGGGGTCCGGGGAGCTGTTTTTT.

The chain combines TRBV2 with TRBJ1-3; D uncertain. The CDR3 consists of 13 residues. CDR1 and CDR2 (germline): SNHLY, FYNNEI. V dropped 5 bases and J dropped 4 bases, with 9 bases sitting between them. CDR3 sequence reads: CASSYPEGNTIYF. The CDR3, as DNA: TGTGCCAGCAGTTATCCAGAGGGAAACACCATATATTTT.